This is a list of T cell receptor beta chains from one sample in a study of T cell responses to AZD1222 COVID-19 vaccine. Profiled with immunoSEQ multiplex PCR; TCRdb holds only in-frame clones, not every one. The data show under 140,000 clones, with about 90% seen just once and roughly 14% held by the top ten. The sequencing here drew on peripheral blood, taken 28 days after the second AZD1222 dose. The receptor set was obtained from an adult who received the AZD1222 COVID-19 vaccine. Each CDR3 is given with its conserved first and last residue. D genes are given only for firm matches. For some rows the clone size is stated as once, few or many, or as a class when expanded; others skip it.

>-|TRBJ2-1|-|TRBV7-9
TGTGCCAGCAGCGTCGTCTCTGACCTTTTTGAGCAGTTCTTC
CASSVVSDLFEQFF
>-|TRBJ1-5|-|TRBV19
TGTGCCAGTAGTATGATTCGTCTGAGGAGCAATCAGCCCCAGCATTTT
CASSMIRLRSNQPQHF
>-|TRBJ1-5|-|TRBV19
TGTGCCAGTAGTCTCGGCCCATATAGCAATCAGCCCCAGCATTTT
CASSLGPYSNQPQHF
>-|TRBJ2-6|-|TRBV3-1/TRBV3-2
TGTGCCAGCAGCCAGGACAACTCTGGGGCCAACGTCCTGACTTTC
CASSQDNSGANVLTF
>-|TRBJ2-3|-|TRBV5-1
TGCGCCAGCAGCTCCTGGCGGGCGAGACTCACAGATACGCAGTATTTT
CASSSWRARLTDTQYF
>-|TRBJ2-2|-|TRBV19
TGTGCCAGTAGTTACACCGGGGAGCTGTTTTTT
CASSYTGELFF
>-|TRBJ2-3|-|TRBV12-5
TGTGCTAGTGGTTTGGGGCTAGCTAGCACAGATACGCAGTATTTT
CASGLGLASTDTQYF
>-|TRBJ1-2|-|TRBV6-5
TGTGCCAGCAGCCGAGAAACAGGGAACTATGGCTACACCTTC
CASSRETGNYGYTF
>-|TRBJ1-2|once|TRBV30
TGTGCCTGGAGTGTCGCCCCGGAGAATGGCTACACCTTC
CAWSVAPENGYTF
>-|TRBJ1-2|-|TRBV5-6
TGTGCCAGCAGCCCCCAGGTCCGGGACTATGGCTACACCTTC
CASSPQVRDYGYTF
>-|TRBJ2-1|-|TRBV3-1/TRBV3-2
TGTGCCAGCAGCCATGCCAGCGGCTACAATGAGCAGTTCTTC
CASSHASGYNEQFF
>-|TRBJ1-4|-|TRBV19
TGTGCCAGTATCAGAGGACATTCTGCTAATGAAAAACTGTTTTTT
CASIRGHSANEKLFF
>TRBD1|TRBJ2-5|-|TRBV27
TGTGCCAGCAGTCCCCGACAGGGTACGCGGGAGACCCAGTACTTC
CASSPRQGTRETQYF
>TRBD2|TRBJ2-7|-|TRBV5-1
TGCGCCAGCAGCTTTGAAGCGACTAGCGGGAGAGTTGAGTACTTC
CASSFEATSGRVEYF
>TRBD1|TRBJ1-5|few|TRBV28
TGTGCCAGCAGGGGACAGGGAGGGCAGCCCCAGCATTTT
CASRGQGGQPQHF
>TRBD1|TRBJ1-5|-|TRBV28
TGTGCCAGCAGTTTGTGGGAGGGGGCCGGCAATCAGCCCCAGCATTTT
CASSLWEGAGNQPQHF
>-|TRBJ2-5|-|TRBV29-1
TGCAGCGTCCGCAGGGAACAAGAGACCCAGTACTTC
CSVRREQETQYF
>-|TRBJ2-4|-|TRBV5-1
TGCGCCAGCAGCTTGGGAATAGCCAAAAACATTCAGTACTTC
CASSLGIAKNIQYF
>-|TRBJ1-1|-|TRBV9
TGTGCCAGCAGCAAAGGACCGACGAACATTGAAGCTTTCTTT
CASSKGPTNIEAFF
>-|TRBJ2-1|-|TRBV29-1
TGCAGCGTTGGACAGCCCCCAAGGAGGAATGAGCAGTTCTTC
CSVGQPPRRNEQFF